The rows below give T cell receptor beta chains drawn from one sample of a study of OX40 agonist ivuxolimab in advanced cancers. TCRdb keeps only in-frame clones here, not all; method: immunoSEQ multiplex PCR. The sample records about 80,000 clones, about 85% being singletons. Sequencing used CD4+ or CD8+ T cells sorted from blood, obtained in a trial of the OX40 agonist ivuxolimab. These receptors came from an adult with an advanced solid tumor such as melanoma, head and neck, liver or kidney cancer. Both conserved end residues are part of each CDR3. The D gene is left open where the match is weak. Size values are once, few and many counts, or a class for expanded clones, and some rows have none.

D gene	V gene	J gene	clone size	CDR3 DNA	CDR3 protein
.	TRBV10-3	TRBJ2-7	.	TGTGCCATCAGTGAGTCGAAAGGAGCTTACGAGCAGTACTTC	CAISESKGAYEQYF
.	TRBV19	TRBJ2-7	.	TGTGCCAGTAGTATCGCGCGGTCCTACGAGCAGTACTTC	CASSIARSYEQYF
TRBD1	TRBV6-5	TRBJ2-7	.	TGTGCCAGCAGGAAGACAGGGACCTACGAGCAGTACTTC	CASRKTGTYEQYF
.	TRBV28	TRBJ1-2	.	TGTGCCAGCAGATCCTCTTTGGGAGCTAACTATGGCTACACCTTT	CASRSSLGANYGYTF
.	TRBV28	TRBJ2-7	once	TGTGCCAGCAGTTCCCCCAGGGTATGGAGGATCATCTCCTACGAGCAGTACTTC	CASSSPRVWRIISYEQYF
.	TRBV15	TRBJ2-7	.	TGTGCCACCAGCAGAGACTCACAGGGATTGGAGCAGTACTTC	CATSRDSQGLEQYF
TRBD1	TRBV2	TRBJ1-5	.	TGTGCCAGCAGGGACAGGTACAATCAGCCCCAGCATTTT	CASRDRYNQPQHF
.	TRBV7-6	TRBJ2-3	.	TGTGCCAGCTCCCTCACAGATACGCAGTATTTT	CASSLTDTQYF
.	TRBV5-6	TRBJ1-6	.	TGTGCCAGCAGCTTGGGTACTTGGTGGGACTATAATTCACCCCTCCACTTT	CASSLGTWWDYNSPLHF
.	TRBV18	TRBJ2-2	.	TGTGCCAGCTCACCGCTAAACGCGGGCTACACCGGGGAGCTGTTTTTT	CASSPLNAGYTGELFF